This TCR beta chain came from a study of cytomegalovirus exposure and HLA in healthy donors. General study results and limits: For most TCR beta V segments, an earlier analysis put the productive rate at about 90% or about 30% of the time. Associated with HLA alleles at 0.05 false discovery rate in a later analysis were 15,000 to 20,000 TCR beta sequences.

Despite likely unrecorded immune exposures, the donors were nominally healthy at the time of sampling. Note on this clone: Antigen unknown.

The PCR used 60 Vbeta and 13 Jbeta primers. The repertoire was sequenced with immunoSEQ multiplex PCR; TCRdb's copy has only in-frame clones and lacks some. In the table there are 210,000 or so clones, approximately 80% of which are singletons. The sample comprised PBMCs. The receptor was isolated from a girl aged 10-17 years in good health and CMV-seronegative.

This chain's CDR3 is CAWSPGAWEQYF. The CDR3, as DNA: TGTGCCTGGAGCCCAGGAGCCTGGGAGCAGTACTTC. The chain is built from TRBV30 and TRBJ2-5; D may be TRBD2 (5 bases). The CDR3 contains 12 residues. Germline-derived CDR1 and CDR2 are GTSNPN and SVGIG (reference sequence). Trimming shortened V by 3 bases and J by 11 bases, and 16 bases separated the two germline ends. The entire variable domain, with the rest obtained from reference TRBV30 and TRBJ2-5, is as follows: SQTIHQWPATLVQPVGSPLSLECTVEGTSNPNLYWYRQAAGRGLQLLFYSVGIGQISSEVPQNLSASRPQDRQFILSSKKLLLSDSGFYLCAWSPGAWEQYFGPGTRLLVL.